What follows are 19 T cell receptor beta chains derived from one specimen sequenced in a study of T cells in tumors after PD-1 blockade. Libraries were prepared by immunoSEQ multiplex PCR; TCRdb keeps only in-frame clonotypes and omits some of them. The sample holds about 3,700 clones; roughly 64% are singletons and the top ten take roughly 19%. Sequenced material: tumor tissue, taken before anti-PD-1 treatment. All receptors derive from a human donor with basal cell carcinoma.

This chain uses TRBV6-2 or TRBV6-3 with TRBJ2-1, with D perhaps TRBD2 (5 bases). Germline V gives CDR1 MNHEY, CDR2 SVGEGT. The CDR3 is 15 amino acids. V shed 2 bases and J shed 2 bases, with 10 bases lying between them. The CDR3 bases are TGTGCCAGCAGTTACGGCGGGCGGACCTACAATGAGCAGTTCTTC. This translates into CASSYGGRTYNEQFF.

As to this clone: The junction departs from germline at one end; a sequencing error may be responsible. The J gene is TRBJ2-7, the V gene TRBV12-3 or TRBV12-4, with D hard to call. The CDR3 is 12 residues long. The CDR3 reads CAGSLGAYEQYF. CDR3 bases: TGTGCCGGCAGTTTAGGAGCCTACGAGCAGTACTTC.

The rearrangement joins TRBV6-5 to TRBJ2-3; the match to TRBD1 covers 8 bases. J lost 4 bases, V lost 7 bases, and 10 bases had no gene match. CDR1 and CDR2 from the germline V gene are MNHEY and SVGAGI. This CDR3 region has 15 residues. CDR3 protein: CASTRQGANADTQYF. The CDR3 DNA reads TGTGCCAGCACGCGGCAGGGGGCAAACGCAGATACGCAGTATTTT.

Concerning this clone: In the same sample, other DNA sequences code for this CDR3. The rearrangement joins TRBV6-5 to TRBJ2-3; a weak D match, TRBD2 (6 bases). The germline gives CDR1 MNHEY, CDR2 SVGAGI. Trimming left V 0 bases short and J 0 bases short, with 7 bases between. CDR3 length equals 15 residues. For the CDR3, the DNA is TGTGCCAGCAGTTACTCAGGGACTAGCACAGATACGCAGTATTTT. This translates into CASSYSGTSTDTQYF.

The V call is TRBV4-1, the J call TRBJ2-1; D is undetermined. CDR3 size: 13 residues. Germline V gene sequence: CDR1 MGHRA, CDR2 YSYEKL. Between the trimmed V and J ends, which lost 0 bases and 5 bases, there was a span of 5 bases. CDR3 coding DNA: TGCGCCAGCAGCCAAGATCAGCACAATGAGCAGTTCTTC. This translates into CASSQDQHNEQFF.

The chain combines TRBV9 with TRBJ2-7; 7 bases agree with TRBD2. The germline V gene encodes CDR1 SGDLS and CDR2 YYNGEE. The trim removed 4 bases at V and 3 bases at J, leaving 10 bases unmatched. There are 15 residues in the CDR3. The CDR3 reads CASSPRGGGIYEQYF. The CDR3, as DNA: TGTGCCAGCAGCCCACGTGGGGGGGGTATCTACGAGCAGTACTTC.

This clone turned up a few times. V is TRBV6-1 and J is TRBJ2-7, with D unresolved. Per germline, CDR1 MNHNS and CDR2 SASEGT. Trimming removed 3 bases at V and 1 base at J, with 7 bases between. This CDR3 comprises 13 residues. Written as DNA, the CDR3 is TGTGCCAGCAGTGAGACACCTTCCTACGAGCAGTACTTC. Residues: CASSETPSYEQYF.

The chain is built from TRBV30 and TRBJ1-1; TRBD1 aligns across 8 bases. This CDR3 is built from 13 residues. The germline V gene encodes CDR1 GTSNPN and CDR2 SVGIG (reference sequence). V lost 2 bases, J lost 3 bases, and 2 bases stayed unmatched. The CDR3 sequence is CAWSPGGYTEAFF. CDR3 DNA sequence: TGTGCCTGGAGTCCAGGGGGCTACACTGAAGCTTTCTTT.

The rearrangement uses TRBV7-6 and TRBJ2-5, with D tentatively TRBD1 (6 bases). Trimming removed 4 bases from V and 0 bases from J, with 15 bases in between. The germline CDR1 and CDR2 sequences are SGHVS and FNYEAQ. The CDR3 loop spans 16 amino acids. This CDR3 reads CASSSSGTRHQETQYF. CDR3 DNA sequence: TGTGCCAGCAGCTCGTCCGGGACAAGACACCAAGAGACCCAGTACTTC.

The chain joins TRBV4-1 to TRBJ1-5, with D perhaps matching TRBD1 (5 bases). Per the germline V gene, CDR1 is MGHRA and CDR2 is YSYEKL. V lost 1 base and J lost 3, with 7 bases in between. The CDR3 has 14 residues. The CDR3 DNA reads TGCGCCAGCAGCCAAGGACAGCTCAATCAGCCCCAGCATTTT. This translates into CASSQGQLNQPQHF.

This clone was observed a few times. V is TRBV5-1 and J is TRBJ1-6; 7 bases map to TRBD1. This CDR3 region has 15 residues. Germline V gene data show CDR1 as SGHRS and CDR2 as YFSETQ. J lost 7 bases, V lost 1 base, and 5 bases had no gene match. The CDR3 DNA reads as TGCGCCAGCAGCTTGTCTGACAGGGAAAATTCACCCCTCCACTTT. It specifies CASSLSDRENSPLHF.

The chain is built from TRBV5-5 and TRBJ1-2; no clear D gene. The V end was cut by 0 bases, the J end by 1 base, with 4 bases between. The CDR3 spans 13 residues. Per germline, CDR1 SGHKS and CDR2 YYEKEE (reference sequence). CDR3 bases: TGTGCCAGCAGCTTGGACGTTAACTATGGCTACACCTTC. It specifies CASSLDVNYGYTF. Full variable domain (remainder filled in from reference TRBV5-5 and TRBJ1-2): DAGVTQSPTHLIKTRGQQVTLRCSPISGHKSVSWYQQVLGQGPQFIFQYYEKEERGRGNFPDRFSARQFPNYSSELNVNALLLGDSALYLCASSLDVNYGYTFGSGTRLTVV.

The sample holds a few counts of this clone. The rearrangement uses TRBV28 and TRBJ2-7, with D possibly TRBD1 on 6 matching bases. CDR3 length: 15 amino acids. Trimming removed 5 bases from V and 5 bases from J, with 19 bases in between. Germline CDR1 MDHEN, CDR2 SYDVKM. CDR3 amino acids: CASSDGRTGLDEQYF. The DNA of the CDR3 is TGTGCCAGCAGTGACGGACGCACAGGGCTGGACGAGCAGTACTTC.

The chain joins TRBV4-1 to TRBJ2-3; 8 bases match TRBD2. Germline assignment: CDR1 MGHRA and CDR2 YSYEKL. The CDR3 sequence is 14 residues long. V shed 3 bases, J shed 4 bases, and the junction held 3 bases outside the gene matches. CDR3 nucleotides: TGCGCCAGCAGCCAGGGACTAGTTTCAGATACGCAGTATTTT. This encodes CASSQGLVSDTQYF.

The chain has TRBV3-1 (or the pseudogene TRBV3-2) and TRBJ1-6; D remains ambiguous. Trimming left V 0 bases short and J 5 bases short, with 8 bases between. CDR1 is LGHDT and CDR2 is YNNKEL in the germline V gene (reference sequence). CDR3 length equals 15 residues. CDR3 DNA sequence: TGTGCCAGCAGCCAAGATAACAACAATAATTCACCCCTCCACTTT. Residues: CASSQDNNNNSPLHF.

This clone was seen only a few times. The chain uses TRBV5-5 and TRBJ2-7, with a possible D match to TRBD2 (5 bases). Per the germline V gene, CDR1 is SGHKS and CDR2 is YYEKEE (reference sequence). V was shortened by 4 bases and J by 7 bases, with 12 bases between the two germline ends. The CDR3 extends over 12 amino acids. In nucleotides, the CDR3 is TGTGCCAGCAGCCACATCTCGGGGGAGCAGTACTTC. This translates into CASSHISGEQYF.

The chain uses TRBV5-1 and TRBJ2-2; D is possibly TRBD1 (5 bases). CDR1 and CDR2 from the germline V gene are SGHRS and YFSETQ. Trimming left V 4 bases short and J 4 bases short, with 8 bases between. The CDR3 runs to 13 residues. CDR3 protein: CASSHRSTGELFF. As DNA, the CDR3 is TGCGCCAGCAGCCACAGGAGCACCGGGGAGCTGTTTTTT.

The chain combines TRBV5-1 with TRBJ2-3, with 10 bases fitting TRBD2. The J segment lost 7 bases and the V segment lost 5 bases, leaving 10 bases of the junction unmatched. Germline loops: CDR1 SGHRS, CDR2 YFSETQ. The CDR3 spans 15 residues. The CDR3 is CASRSGLAESNTQYF. CDR3 nucleotide sequence: TGCGCCAGCAGATCAGGACTAGCGGAGTCAAATACGCAGTATTTT.

The V gene is TRBV5-1, the J gene TRBJ1-2; D may be TRBD1 (6 bases). Trimming removed 0 bases at V and 1 base at J, with 13 bases between. This CDR3 contains 16 residues. CDR1 and CDR2 from the germline V gene are SGHRS and YFSETQ. In DNA, the CDR3 is TGCGCCAGCAGCTTGGGTGGGGACACTCATAACTATGGCTACACCTTC. It codes for CASSLGGDTHNYGYTF.